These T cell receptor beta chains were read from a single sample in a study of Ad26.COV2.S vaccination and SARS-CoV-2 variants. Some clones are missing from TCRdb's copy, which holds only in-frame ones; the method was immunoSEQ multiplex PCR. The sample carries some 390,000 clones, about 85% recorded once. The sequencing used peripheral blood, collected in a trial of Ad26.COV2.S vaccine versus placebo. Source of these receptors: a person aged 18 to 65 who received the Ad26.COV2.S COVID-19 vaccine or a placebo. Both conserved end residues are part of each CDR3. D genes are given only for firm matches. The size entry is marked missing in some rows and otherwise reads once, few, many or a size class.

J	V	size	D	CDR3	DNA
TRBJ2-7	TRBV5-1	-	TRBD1	CASSSRPDGTGSYEQYF	TGCGCCAGCAGCTCCCGACCCGATGGGACAGGGTCCTACGAGCAGTACTTC
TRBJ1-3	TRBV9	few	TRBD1	CASSASTGAGNTIYF	TGTGCCAGCAGCGCCTCGACAGGGGCTGGAAACACCATATATTTT
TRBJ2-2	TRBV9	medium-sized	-	CASSPEGVESGELFF	TGTGCCAGCAGCCCAGAGGGAGTAGAGAGCGGGGAGCTGTTTTTT
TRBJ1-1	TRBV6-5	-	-	CASSYSTRVTEAFF	TGTGCCAGCAGTTACTCTACCAGGGTTACTGAAGCTTTCTTT
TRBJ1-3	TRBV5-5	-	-	CASSMELRTGNTIYF	TGTGCCAGCAGCATGGAGCTAAGGACTGGAAACACCATATATTTT
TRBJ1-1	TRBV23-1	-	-	CASSPHPQGYLHEAFF	TGCGCCAGCAGTCCACATCCACAGGGATATCTCCATGAAGCTTTCTTT
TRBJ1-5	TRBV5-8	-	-	CASSLGYRIYSNQPQHF	TGTGCCAGCAGCTTGGGCTACAGGATTTATAGCAATCAGCCCCAGCATTTT
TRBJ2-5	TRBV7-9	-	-	CASSPSGHQETQYF	TGTGCCAGCAGCCCATCGGGGCACCAAGAGACCCAGTACTTC
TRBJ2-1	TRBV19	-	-	CASSISGRTTNEQFF	TGTGCCAGTAGTATTTCGGGACGCACTACAAATGAGCAGTTCTTC
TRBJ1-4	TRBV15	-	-	CATSSTGLKLFF	TGTGCCACCAGCAGTACAGGGCTAAAACTGTTTTTT
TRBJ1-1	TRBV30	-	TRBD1	CAWSTNPPHSGGSAEAFF	TGTGCCTGGAGTACCAACCCCCCTCATTCAGGGGGGTCGGCTGAAGCTTTCTTT
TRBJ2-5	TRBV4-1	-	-	CASSPFDSQETQYF	TGCGCCAGCAGCCCCTTCGACAGTCAAGAGACCCAGTACTTC
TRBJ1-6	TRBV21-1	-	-	CASSKAGVRSPLHF	TGTGCCAGCAGCAAGGCAGGGGTACGTTCACCCCTCCACTTT
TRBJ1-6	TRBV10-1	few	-	CASRHNSPLHF	TGCGCCAGCAGACATAATTCACCCCTCCACTTT
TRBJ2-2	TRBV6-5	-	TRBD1	CASSYSRDRVTGELFF	TGTGCCAGCAGTTACTCAAGGGACAGGGTGACCGGGGAGCTGTTTTTT
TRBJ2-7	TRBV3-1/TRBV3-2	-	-	CASSRELPYEQYF	TGTGCCAGCAGCCGGGAATTGCCCTACGAGCAGTACTTC
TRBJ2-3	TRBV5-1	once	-	CASSLSHSTDTQYF	TGCGCCAGCAGCTTGAGTCACAGCACAGATACGCAGTATTTT
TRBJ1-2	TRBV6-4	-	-	CASSDSRGNGYTF	TGTGCCAGCAGTGACTCTCGGGGAAATGGCTACACCTTC
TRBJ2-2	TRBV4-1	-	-	CASSPGNTGELFF	TGCGCCAGCAGCCCAGGAAACACCGGGGAGCTGTTTTTT
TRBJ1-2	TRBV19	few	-	CASSTTRPGYTF	TGTGCCAGTAGTACCACAAGGCCCGGCTACACCTTC
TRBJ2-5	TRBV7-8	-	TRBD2	CASSLSGGLQETQYF	TGTGCCAGCAGCTTGAGCGGGGGGCTCCAAGAGACCCAGTACTTC
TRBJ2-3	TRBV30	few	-	CAWSLTNARTDTQYF	TGTGCCTGGAGTTTGACAAACGCCCGGACAGATACGCAGTATTTT
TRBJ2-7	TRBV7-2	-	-	CASSLARTAYEQYF	TGTGCCAGCAGCTTAGCTCGTACAGCCTACGAGCAGTACTTC
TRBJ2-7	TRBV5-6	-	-	CASSFPPYEQYF	TGTGCCAGCAGCTTCCCCCCCTACGAGCAGTACTTC
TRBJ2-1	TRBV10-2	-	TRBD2	CASNGGGALNEQFF	TGCGCCAGCAATGGCGGGGGGGCCCTCAATGAGCAGTTCTTC
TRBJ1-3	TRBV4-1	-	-	CASSQDPGSGNTIYF	TGCGCCAGCAGCCAAGATCCAGGTTCGGGAAACACCATATATTTT
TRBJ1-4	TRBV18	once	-	CASSSQATNEKLFF	TGTGCCAGCTCAAGTCAGGCAACTAATGAAAAACTGTTTTTT
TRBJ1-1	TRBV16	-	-	CASSQAGTEAFF	TGTGCCAGCAGCCAAGCGGGGACTGAAGCTTTCTTT
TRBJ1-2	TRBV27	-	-	CASSSRTQNYGYTF	TGTGCCAGCAGTTCCCGGACCCAGAACTATGGCTACACCTTC
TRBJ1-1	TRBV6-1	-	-	CASSEFLPSGSRNTEAFF	TGTGCCAGCAGTGAATTCCTCCCCTCTGGGTCTCGGAACACTGAAGCTTTCTTT
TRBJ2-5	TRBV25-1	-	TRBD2	CASSFPPGTRGETQYF	TGTGCCAGCAGTTTCCCCCCGGGGACTAGAGGAGAGACCCAGTACTTC
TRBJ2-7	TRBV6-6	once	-	CASSYSLVSYEQYF	TGTGCCAGCAGTTACTCGCTGGTATCGTACGAGCAGTACTTC
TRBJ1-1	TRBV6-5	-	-	CASSLTDPTEAFF	TGTGCCAGCAGCTTAACAGACCCCACTGAAGCTTTCTTT
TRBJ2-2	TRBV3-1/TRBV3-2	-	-	CASSQTSFAGELFF	TGTGCCAGCAGTCAAACTAGTTTCGCCGGGGAGCTGTTTTTT
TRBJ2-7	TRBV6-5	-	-	CASSRYLGYEQYF	TGTGCCAGCAGCCGTTACCTGGGCTACGAGCAGTACTTC
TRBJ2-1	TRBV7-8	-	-	CASSKGQYNEQFF	TGTGCCAGCAGCAAAGGACAGTACAATGAGCAGTTCTTC
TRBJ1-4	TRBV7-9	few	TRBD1	CASSQNAGGHEKLFF	TGTGCCAGCAGCCAGAACGCAGGGGGCCACGAAAAACTGTTTTTT